Listed below are T cell receptor beta chains from one sample, sequenced in a study of cytomegalovirus exposure and HLA in healthy donors. Clones were sequenced by immunoSEQ multiplex PCR, and TCRdb holds only the in-frame ones, with some missing. This table holds fewer than 200,000 clones, approximately 82% found once. Material for sequencing was PBMCs. These receptors all stem from a male donor in good health and CMV-seronegative. CDR3s include the opening cysteine and the closing phenylalanine or tryptophan. A D gene is named only where the DNA matches it firmly. A clone size is listed for some rows: how often the clone was seen (once, few, many), or a class if it is expanded.

v_gene: TRBV7-9; d_gene: TRBD1; abundance: .; j_gene: TRBJ1-2; len: 15; CDR3aa: CASSAQGARDYGYTF; CDR3nt: TGTGCCAGCAGCGCACAGGGGGCTCGCGACTATGGCTACACCTTC
v_gene: TRBV6-1; d_gene: .; abundance: .; j_gene: TRBJ1-5; len: 13; CDR3aa: CASSDGRQQPQHF; CDR3nt: TGTGCCAGCAGTGATGGCAGACAACAGCCCCAGCATTTT
v_gene: TRBV4-1; d_gene: .; abundance: .; j_gene: TRBJ1-5; len: 15; CDR3aa: CASSQASSSNQPQHF; CDR3nt: TGCGCCAGCAGCCAAGCGAGCTCGAGCAATCAGCCCCAGCATTTT
v_gene: TRBV9; d_gene: TRBD1; abundance: .; j_gene: TRBJ2-1; len: 15; CDR3aa: CASSVYRGTLNEQFF; CDR3nt: TGTGCCAGCAGCGTTTACAGGGGAACCCTCAATGAGCAGTTCTTC
v_gene: TRBV6-5; d_gene: .; abundance: .; j_gene: TRBJ2-2; len: 13; CDR3aa: CASTPANTGELFF; CDR3nt: TGTGCCAGCACCCCCGCGAACACCGGGGAGCTGTTTTTT
v_gene: TRBV7-2; d_gene: .; abundance: .; j_gene: TRBJ1-5; len: 13; CDR3aa: CASSEQASGAQHF; CDR3nt: TGTGCCAGCAGCGAACAGGCCTCTGGGGCCCAGCATTTT
v_gene: TRBV5-8; d_gene: TRBD1; abundance: .; j_gene: TRBJ1-5; len: 15; CDR3aa: CASSLGQGRNQPQHF; CDR3nt: TGTGCCAGCAGCTTGGGACAGGGTCGCAATCAGCCCCAGCATTTT
v_gene: TRBV5-1; d_gene: TRBD1; abundance: .; j_gene: TRBJ2-5; len: 16; CDR3aa: CASSDWTGSETETQYF; CDR3nt: TGCGCCAGCAGCGACTGGACAGGGAGCGAAACGGAGACCCAGTACTTC
v_gene: TRBV2; d_gene: .; abundance: .; j_gene: TRBJ2-2; len: 16; CDR3aa: CASRRQGHLNTGELFF; CDR3nt: TGTGCCAGCAGGCGCCAGGGACATCTGAACACCGGGGAGCTGTTTTTT
v_gene: TRBV6-1; d_gene: .; abundance: few; j_gene: TRBJ1-6; len: 13; CDR3aa: CASRDRSNSPLHF; CDR3nt: TGTGCCAGCAGGGACAGATCTAATTCACCCCTCCACTTT
v_gene: TRBV10-1; d_gene: TRBD2; abundance: .; j_gene: TRBJ2-1; len: 15; CDR3aa: CASSVTSGLYNEQFF; CDR3nt: TGCGCCAGCAGTGTAACTAGCGGCCTCTACAATGAGCAGTTCTTC
v_gene: TRBV6-5; d_gene: TRBD1; abundance: .; j_gene: TRBJ2-5; len: 15; CDR3aa: CASSPTGAQGETQYF; CDR3nt: TGTGCCAGCAGTCCGACAGGGGCTCAGGGAGAGACCCAGTACTTC
v_gene: TRBV7-9; d_gene: TRBD2; abundance: .; j_gene: TRBJ2-1; len: 15; CDR3aa: CASSSPGGSLNEQFF; CDR3nt: TGTGCCAGCAGCTCCCCTGGCGGGAGTTTAAATGAGCAGTTCTTC
v_gene: TRBV7-9; d_gene: TRBD2; abundance: .; j_gene: TRBJ2-1; len: 14; CDR3aa: CASSPGTSGRSGFF; CDR3nt: TGTGCCAGCAGCCCCGGGACTAGCGGGAGATCGGGGTTCTTC
v_gene: TRBV6-5; d_gene: .; abundance: .; j_gene: TRBJ2-7; len: 16; CDR3aa: CASSSSRRGATYEQYF; CDR3nt: TGTGCCAGCAGTTCCTCCAGGCGTGGCGCCACCTACGAGCAGTACTTC
v_gene: TRBV11-2; d_gene: .; abundance: once; j_gene: TRBJ2-3; len: 13; CDR3aa: CASSFRGVPEQYF; CDR3nt: TGTGCCAGCAGCTTCCGTGGAGTACCTGAGCAGTATTTT
v_gene: TRBV5-1; d_gene: TRBD2; abundance: .; j_gene: TRBJ2-2; len: 14; CDR3aa: CASQTSGVTGELFF; CDR3nt: TGCGCCAGTCAGACTAGCGGAGTCACCGGGGAGCTGTTTTTT
v_gene: TRBV2; d_gene: .; abundance: .; j_gene: TRBJ1-5; len: 15; CDR3aa: CASSGNRVGNQPQHF; CDR3nt: TGTGCCAGCAGTGGGAACAGGGTAGGAAATCAGCCCCAGCATTTT
v_gene: TRBV5-1; d_gene: .; abundance: .; j_gene: TRBJ1-1; len: 14; CDR3aa: CASSLVGGNTEAFF; CDR3nt: TGCGCCAGCAGCTTGGTAGGGGGGAACACTGAAGCTTTCTTT
v_gene: TRBV5-1; d_gene: TRBD1; abundance: once; j_gene: TRBJ1-2; len: 15; CDR3aa: CASSFTPGGVGGYTF; CDR3nt: TGCGCCAGCAGCTTTACCCCAGGGGGCGTTGGTGGCTACACCTTC
v_gene: TRBV28; d_gene: .; abundance: .; j_gene: TRBJ1-1; len: 15; CDR3aa: CASSSFSDTNTEAFF; CDR3nt: TGTGCCAGCAGTTCGTTTTCGGACACGAACACTGAAGCTTTCTTT
v_gene: TRBV14; d_gene: TRBD1; abundance: .; j_gene: TRBJ1-2; len: 14; CDR3aa: CASSPWDSSYGYTF; CDR3nt: TGTGCCAGCAGCCCCTGGGACAGCAGCTATGGCTACACCTTC
v_gene: TRBV7-3; d_gene: TRBD1; abundance: once; j_gene: TRBJ2-5; len: 14; CDR3aa: CASSYTGGVETQYF; CDR3nt: TGTGCCAGCAGCTATACAGGGGGCGTAGAGACCCAGTACTTC
v_gene: TRBV6-1; d_gene: TRBD1; abundance: few; j_gene: TRBJ1-2; len: 12; CDR3aa: CASRQGGYGYTF; CDR3nt: TGTGCCAGCCGACAGGGGGGATATGGCTACACCTTC
v_gene: TRBV5-6; d_gene: TRBD2; abundance: .; j_gene: TRBJ2-3; len: 17; CDR3aa: CASSLEVRLAAWDTQYF; CDR3nt: TGTGCCAGCAGCTTGGAAGTGAGACTAGCGGCTTGGGATACGCAGTATTTT
v_gene: TRBV7-3; d_gene: .; abundance: .; j_gene: TRBJ1-2; len: 14; CDR3aa: CASSPQPGPGGYTF; CDR3nt: TGTGCCAGCAGCCCACAACCGGGCCCAGGGGGCTACACCTTC
v_gene: TRBV27; d_gene: TRBD1; abundance: .; j_gene: TRBJ1-5; len: 17; CDR3aa: CASSLRSGGGRNQPQHF; CDR3nt: TGTGCCAGCAGTTTACGGTCAGGGGGTGGGCGCAATCAGCCCCAGCATTTT
v_gene: TRBV19; d_gene: TRBD1; abundance: .; j_gene: TRBJ2-4; len: 13; CDR3aa: CATKTGGGYIQYF; CDR3nt: TGTGCCACCAAGACAGGGGGCGGGTACATTCAGTACTTC
v_gene: TRBV5-1; d_gene: .; abundance: .; j_gene: TRBJ2-3; len: 16; CDR3aa: CASSPLGRGPTDTQYF; CDR3nt: TGCGCCAGCAGCCCCTTGGGGCGGGGCCCCACAGATACGCAGTATTTT
v_gene: TRBV5-1; d_gene: .; abundance: once; j_gene: TRBJ2-7; len: 13; CDR3aa: CASSLQGSYEQYF; CDR3nt: TGCGCCAGCAGCTTACAGGGCTCCTACGAGCAGTACTTC
v_gene: TRBV7-2; d_gene: .; abundance: .; j_gene: TRBJ2-7; len: 15; CDR3aa: CASSLGDSRSYEQYF; CDR3nt: TGTGCCAGCAGCTTAGGGGACTCTCGCTCCTACGAGCAGTACTTC
v_gene: TRBV18; d_gene: TRBD1; abundance: .; j_gene: TRBJ1-2; len: 15; CDR3aa: CASSPGQGLNYGYTF; CDR3nt: TGTGCCAGCTCACCGGGACAGGGTCTAAACTATGGCTACACCTTC
v_gene: TRBV7-9; d_gene: .; abundance: once; j_gene: TRBJ1-1; len: 14; CDR3aa: CASSSAGGYTEAFF; CDR3nt: TGTGCCAGCAGCTCAGCAGGCGGGTACACTGAAGCTTTCTTT
v_gene: TRBV5-1; d_gene: TRBD2; abundance: .; j_gene: TRBJ2-1; len: 13; CDR3aa: CASSLIRGDEQFF; CDR3nt: TGCGCCAGCAGCTTGATTCGGGGGGATGAGCAGTTCTTC
v_gene: TRBV4-1; d_gene: .; abundance: once; j_gene: TRBJ2-4; len: 18; CDR3aa: CASSQVPRLALTKNIQYF; CDR3nt: TGCGCCAGCAGCCAAGTCCCTCGGCTAGCCCTAACCAAAAACATTCAGTACTTC
v_gene: TRBV4-3; d_gene: .; abundance: .; j_gene: TRBJ2-6; len: 19; CDR3aa: CASSQDGGRGFPGANVLTF; CDR3nt: TGCGCCAGCAGCCAAGATGGAGGCAGGGGATTTCCCGGGGCCAACGTCCTGACTTTC
v_gene: TRBV5-1; d_gene: TRBD2; abundance: .; j_gene: TRBJ2-7; len: 14; CDR3aa: CASSSGGGPHEQYF; CDR3nt: TGCGCCAGCAGCTCTGGGGGAGGGCCCCACGAGCAGTACTTC
v_gene: TRBV6-1; d_gene: TRBD1; abundance: once; j_gene: TRBJ1-5; len: 16; CDR3aa: CASSDKGAGGNQPQHF; CDR3nt: TGTGCCAGCAGTGACAAGGGGGCAGGGGGCAATCAGCCCCAGCATTTT
v_gene: TRBV18; d_gene: .; abundance: .; j_gene: TRBJ1-2; len: 14; CDR3aa: CASSPVRDNNGYTF; CDR3nt: TGTGCCAGCTCACCAGTTCGGGACAACAATGGCTACACCTTC
v_gene: TRBV5-5; d_gene: .; abundance: .; j_gene: TRBJ2-6; len: 17; CDR3aa: CASSQQIQVSGANVLTF; CDR3nt: TGTGCCAGCAGCCAACAAATTCAGGTTTCTGGGGCCAACGTCCTGACTTTC
v_gene: TRBV27; d_gene: .; abundance: .; j_gene: TRBJ1-2; len: 14; CDR3aa: CASSTNTGPYGYTF; CDR3nt: TGTGCCAGCAGTACCAATACAGGTCCCTATGGCTACACCTTC
v_gene: TRBV4-3; d_gene: .; abundance: few; j_gene: TRBJ2-5; len: 15; CDR3aa: CASSKEGLPAETQYF; CDR3nt: TGCGCCAGCAGCAAAGAGGGACTGCCCGCCGAGACCCAGTACTTC
v_gene: TRBV5-1; d_gene: .; abundance: .; j_gene: TRBJ2-5; len: 14; CDR3aa: CASSLTGSQETQYF; CDR3nt: TGCGCCAGCAGCTTGACGGGATCCCAAGAGACCCAGTACTTC
v_gene: TRBV5-4; d_gene: TRBD2; abundance: once; j_gene: TRBJ2-7; len: 14; CDR3aa: CASSLGLAGGEQYF; CDR3nt: TGTGCCAGCAGCTTGGGGCTAGCGGGAGGGGAGCAGTACTTC
v_gene: TRBV19; d_gene: TRBD2; abundance: .; j_gene: TRBJ2-7; len: 13; CDR3aa: CASSSAGAYEQYF; CDR3nt: TGTGCCAGTAGTAGCGCGGGGGCCTACGAGCAGTACTTC
v_gene: TRBV27; d_gene: .; abundance: .; j_gene: TRBJ1-1; len: 15; CDR3aa: CASSRTSGIITEAFF; CDR3nt: TGTGCCAGCAGCAGGACATCTGGAATTATAACTGAAGCTTTCTTT
v_gene: TRBV7-3; d_gene: TRBD2; abundance: .; j_gene: TRBJ2-3; len: 15; CDR3aa: CASGEREAYTDTQYF; CDR3nt: TGTGCCAGTGGGGAGCGGGAGGCATACACAGATACGCAGTATTTT
v_gene: TRBV7-8; d_gene: .; abundance: .; j_gene: TRBJ2-2; len: 15; CDR3aa: CASSVYGGNTGELFF; CDR3nt: TGTGCCAGCAGCGTCTATGGAGGAAACACCGGGGAGCTGTTTTTT
v_gene: TRBV28; d_gene: TRBD1; abundance: .; j_gene: TRBJ2-2; len: 15; CDR3aa: CASSSGGEGSGELFF; CDR3nt: TGTGCCAGCAGTTCAGGGGGCGAAGGGTCCGGGGAGCTGTTTTTT
v_gene: TRBV4-2; d_gene: .; abundance: few; j_gene: TRBJ1-1; len: 15; CDR3aa: CASSTSDRTNTEAFF; CDR3nt: TGTGCCAGCTCTACTTCTGACAGGACTAACACTGAAGCTTTCTTT
v_gene: TRBV19; d_gene: TRBD1; abundance: .; j_gene: TRBJ1-5; len: 13; CDR3aa: CATQQGARQPQHF; CDR3nt: TGTGCCACTCAACAGGGGGCGCGTCAGCCCCAGCATTTT
v_gene: TRBV28; d_gene: TRBD1; abundance: .; j_gene: TRBJ2-2; len: 15; CDR3aa: CASSLRGLNTGELFF; CDR3nt: TGTGCCAGCAGCCTCAGGGGGCTCAACACCGGGGAGCTGTTTTTT
v_gene: TRBV9; d_gene: .; abundance: .; j_gene: TRBJ2-6; len: 15; CDR3aa: CASSLQGSGANVLTF; CDR3nt: TGTGCCAGCAGCCTCCAGGGCTCTGGGGCCAACGTCCTGACTTTC
v_gene: TRBV18; d_gene: TRBD1; abundance: .; j_gene: TRBJ1-3; len: 16; CDR3aa: CASSPGTGGHGNTIYF; CDR3nt: TGTGCCAGCTCACCGGGAACAGGGGGACACGGAAACACCATATATTTT
v_gene: TRBV6-5; d_gene: TRBD1; abundance: .; j_gene: TRBJ2-1; len: 15; CDR3aa: CASSRTRGGIYEQFF; CDR3nt: TGTGCCAGCAGCCGGACGAGAGGGGGCATTTATGAGCAGTTCTTC